These T cell receptor beta chains were read from a single sample in a study of blood T cell repertoires in COVID-19. Produced via immunoSEQ multiplex PCR; TCRdb's table is partial and in-frame only. The sample holds some 360,000 clones; roughly 89% are singletons and the top ten take around 3.9%. Sequences were obtained from peripheral blood. The receptor set was obtained from a woman aged 60 to 75 with COVID-19, enrolled during active disease. CDR3s include the opening cysteine and the closing phenylalanine or tryptophan. Fields, in order: D gene, V gene, clone size, J gene, CDR3 protein, CDR3 DNA. A D gene is named only where the DNA matches it firmly. The size field is filled for only some rows; it gives once, few, many or a size class.

TRBD1,TRBV5-1,-,TRBJ1-2,CASSLPTGTEGSGYTF,TGCGCCAGCAGCTTACCCACCGGGACAGAAGGATCTGGCTACACCTTC
TRBD1,TRBV7-2,-,TRBJ1-2,CASSLGTGTGFYGYTF,TGTGCCAGCAGCTTAGGGACCGGGACAGGGTTTTATGGCTACACCTTC
-,TRBV19,-,TRBJ1-1,CASSVTVFTEAFF,TGTGCCAGTAGTGTGACAGTTTTCACTGAAGCTTTCTTT
-,TRBV19,once,TRBJ1-5,CASSIGGDQPQHF,TGTGCCAGTAGTATTGGAGGGGATCAGCCCCAGCATTTT
-,TRBV11-2,-,TRBJ2-7,CASSYSLPVTYEQYF,TGTGCCAGCAGCTACAGCCTTCCGGTAACCTACGAGCAGTACTTC
TRBD2,TRBV5-1,-,TRBJ2-3,CASSPSGGETQYF,TGCGCCAGCAGCCCATCGGGGGGGGAGACTCAGTATTTT
-,TRBV5-1,-,TRBJ1-1,CASSRNRDMNTEAFF,TGCGCCAGCAGCCGGAACAGGGACATGAACACTGAAGCTTTCTTT
TRBD1,TRBV5-1,once,TRBJ1-2,CASRTDRGYGYTF,TGCGCCAGCAGAACAGACAGGGGCTATGGCTACACCTTC
TRBD1,TRBV29-1,-,TRBJ1-4,CSVLTGQGEREKLFF,TGCAGCGTTCTAACAGGGCAGGGGGAGCGTGAAAAACTGTTTTTT
TRBD1,TRBV3-1/TRBV3-2,few,TRBJ1-4,CASSLGTGKREKLFF,TGTGCCAGCAGCCTTGGGACAGGGAAGAGGGAAAAACTGTTTTTT
-,TRBV28,-,TRBJ1-5,CASSLDRDQPQHF,TGTGCCAGCAGTCTCGACAGAGATCAGCCCCAGCATTTT
-,TRBV9,-,TRBJ2-7,CASSPGGRVSSYEQYF,TGTGCCAGCAGCCCCGGGGGGCGCGTGAGCTCCTACGAGCAGTACTTC
-,TRBV6-5,once,TRBJ1-2,CASSPGQASNYGYTF,TGTGCCAGCAGCCCCGGACAAGCATCTAACTATGGCTACACCTTC
-,TRBV6-5,-,TRBJ2-5,CARRVVEETQYF,TGTGCCAGGCGGGTAGTAGAAGAGACCCAGTACTTC
-,TRBV5-1,-,TRBJ1-1,CASSLARGANTEAFF,TGCGCCAGCAGCTTGGCGCGGGGGGCGAACACTGAAGCTTTCTTT
-,TRBV18,-,TRBJ2-4,CASSPQRAAKNIQYF,TGTGCCAGCTCACCACAGCGAGCAGCCAAAAACATTCAGTACTTC
TRBD1,TRBV5-1,-,TRBJ2-7,CASRSTGGGEQYF,TGCGCCAGCAGGTCGACAGGGGGCGGCGAGCAGTACTTC
TRBD1,TRBV3-1/TRBV3-2,-,TRBJ2-3,CASSHRGPGGSTDTQYF,TGTGCCAGCAGCCACAGAGGGCCAGGGGGAAGCACAGATACGCAGTATTTT
-,TRBV11-3,-,TRBJ2-3,CASSPRTYPSTDTQYF,TGTGCCAGCAGCCCCAGGACTTATCCCAGCACAGATACGCAGTATTTT
-,TRBV19,-,TRBJ2-7,CASSIQAGRSTEQYF,TGTGCCAGTAGTATTCAGGCGGGACGGTCTACGGAGCAGTACTTC
-,TRBV18,-,TRBJ1-1,CASSPQLRTEAFF,TGTGCCAGCTCACCACAGTTGCGCACTGAAGCTTTCTTT
-,TRBV5-1,-,TRBJ1-2,CASRPGRGAGGYTF,TGCGCCAGCAGACCGGGCCGGGGGGCTGGAGGCTACACCTTC
TRBD2,TRBV4-1,-,TRBJ2-1,CASSRTSGDYNEQFF,TGCGCCAGCAGCCGAACTAGCGGGGACTACAATGAGCAGTTCTTC
-,TRBV6-5,-,TRBJ1-1,CASRRTATMNTEAFF,TGTGCCAGCAGGCGGACAGCTACTATGAACACTGAAGCTTTCTTT
TRBD1,TRBV6-5,-,TRBJ1-6,CASSSVTGFRSPLHF,TGTGCCAGCAGTTCCGTGACAGGGTTTCGTTCACCCCTCCACTTT
TRBD2,TRBV5-4,-,TRBJ2-1,CASSLHGGAVYNEQFF,TGTGCCAGCAGCTTGCACGGGGGGGCCGTCTACAATGAGCAGTTCTTC
TRBD1,TRBV7-2,-,TRBJ2-7,CASSAWTGVISYEQYF,TGTGCCAGCAGCGCCTGGACAGGGGTGATTTCCTACGAGCAGTACTTC
TRBD1,TRBV5-1,once,TRBJ2-3,CATRGTGFADTQYF,TGCGCCACACGGGGGACAGGGTTCGCAGATACGCAGTATTTT
-,TRBV10-1,-,TRBJ1-3,CASSDRSGNTIYF,TGCGCCAGCAGTGACAGGTCTGGAAACACCATATATTTT
-,TRBV2,-,TRBJ2-7,CASSEGETGSYEQYF,TGTGCCAGCAGTGAGGGTGAAACAGGGTCCTACGAGCAGTACTTC
TRBD1,TRBV7-6,-,TRBJ1-6,CASSRYPSGTGYSPLHF,TGTGCCAGCAGCCGTTACCCGTCCGGGACAGGGTATTCACCCCTCCACTTT
-,TRBV10-3,-,TRBJ2-1,CATSSYRDGYGNEQFF,TGTGCCACCTCCTCCTACAGGGACGGTTATGGCAATGAGCAGTTCTTC
-,TRBV2,-,TRBJ1-1,CASGYSLNTEAFF,TGTGCCAGCGGGTACAGTTTGAACACTGAAGCTTTCTTT
-,TRBV2,-,TRBJ1-6,CASHAGLGSPLHF,TGTGCCAGCCACGCCGGACTGGGTTCACCCCTCCACTTT
-,TRBV9,-,TRBJ1-6,CASSVSGGSSPLHF,TGTGCCAGCAGCGTATCTGGAGGGAGCTCACCCCTCCACTTT